One sample yielded the 10 T cell receptor beta chains listed below, sequenced in a study of T-cell reconstitution after alpha-beta-depleted transplantation in children. A library of TCRbeta sequences, prepared with unique molecular identifiers, was generated. TCRdb itself ran the PCR reads through MiXCR, one entry per CDR3 protein. The table includes about 200,000 distinct CDR3 sequences, approximately 6.9% detected once. Source: PBMCs, taken before TCRalphabeta/CD19-depleted stem cell transplant. The receptors derive from a boy under 10 years old with acute lymphoblastic leukemia, due to receive a stem cell transplant.

CDR3 sequence (DNA): TGTGCCAGCAGCAATTCGGGACAGGGATACGAAAAACTGTTTTTT. It is translated as CASSNSGQGYEKLFF. The J gene is TRBJ1-4, the V gene TRBV6-5; 9 bases line up with TRBD1. This CDR3 comprises 15 residues. The germline gives CDR1 MNHEY, CDR2 SVGAGI. With 6 bases clipped from V and 8 bases from J, the junction kept 10 bases outside the gene matches.

The table lists this clonotype with many counts. The chain links TRBV6-5 to TRBJ2-5, with TRBD2 matching over 14 bases. Losses at the gene ends were 1 base for V and 2 bases for J; bases not matched to a gene: 9. This CDR3 region has 19 residues. Germline-derived CDR1 and CDR2 are MNHEY and SVGAGI. CDR3 bases: TGTGCCAGCAGTTACTTCGGACTAGCGGGAGGTTGGGGGCAAGAGACCCAGTACTTC. Translating gives CASSYFGLAGGWGQETQYF.

This clonotype has a count of ten or more. The chain couples TRBV20-1 to TRBJ2-7; D may be TRBD1 (5 bases). V was cut by 3 bases and J by 4 bases, with 19 bases left in between. The germline V gene encodes CDR1 DFQATT and CDR2 SNEGSKA (reference sequence). This CDR3 comprises 15 residues. CDR3 residues: CSARGLGGLPYEQYF. DNA for the CDR3: TGCAGTGCTAGGGGGCTCGGTGGGTTACCGTACGAGCAGTACTTC.

This clonotype was observed at least ten times. V and J are TRBV20-1 and TRBJ2-5, with D unclear. Germline V gene sequence: CDR1 DFQATT, CDR2 SNEGSKA (reference sequence). This CDR3 is 15 amino acids long. V lost 2 bases and J 2 bases, leaving 15 bases between the germline ends. This chain's CDR3 is CSARRETARQETQYF. The CDR3 bases are TGCAGTGCTAGACGCGAGACTGCCCGTCAAGAGACCCAGTACTTC.

In this sample, this clonotype turned up many times. The chain recombines TRBV6-4 with TRBJ2-3, with D tentatively TRBD2 (6 bases). With 3 bases removed from V and 2 bases from J, the gap between germline ends came to 12 bases. Germline-derived CDR1 and CDR2 are MRHNA and SNTAGT. There are 15 residues in the CDR3. CDR3 amino acids: CASSETPGATDTQYF. The CDR3 nucleotides read TGTGCCAGCAGTGAAACACCGGGAGCCACAGATACGCAGTATTTT.

This clonotype was seen ten or more times. The chain recombines TRBV9 with TRBJ2-2; the match to TRBD2 covers 14 bases. The CDR3 is 17 amino acids. V dropped 4 bases and J dropped 1; count of bases not matched to a gene: 3. Germline-derived CDR1 and CDR2 are SGDLS and YYNGEE. The CDR3 DNA reads as TGTGCCAGCAGCCACGGACTAGCGGGGGGGAACACCGGGGAGCTGTTTTTT. Translated: CASSHGLAGGNTGELFF.

In its sample, this clonotype was seen many times. The chain employs TRBV7-2 and TRBJ1-2, with no clear D. The CDR3 is made up of 16 amino acids. The germline V and J ends were trimmed by 1 base and 4 bases, with 16 bases remaining between them. Germline loops: CDR1 SGHTA, CDR2 FQGNSA. The CDR3 loop is CASSLGAAPPSYGYTF. The CDR3 DNA reads TGTGCCAGCAGCTTAGGGGCGGCACCGCCGAGCTATGGCTACACCTTC.

The sample holds a few counts of this clonotype. This CDR3 is CASSSQGSGRANEQFF. CDR3 bases: TGTGCCAGCAGCTCCCAAGGAAGCGGGAGGGCCAATGAGCAGTTCTTC. The chain joins TRBV7-9 to TRBJ2-1, with TRBD2 matching over 10 bases. With 4 bases clipped from V and 6 bases from J, the junction kept 9 bases outside the gene matches. Germline V gene data show CDR1 as SEHNR and CDR2 as FQNEAQ (reference sequence). This CDR3 contains 16 residues.

This clonotype was observed many times. This chain connects TRBV29-1 to TRBJ2-1; D unclear. The germline gives CDR1 SQVTM, CDR2 ANQGSEA. Trimming removed 6 bases at V and 6 bases at J, with 15 bases between. The CDR3 spans 13 residues. In nucleotides, the CDR3 is TGCAGCGTCGGAAACGCTCCTTTCAATGAGCAGTTCTTC. Translation gives CSVGNAPFNEQFF.

At least ten counts were recorded for this clonotype. The chain employs TRBV4-3 and TRBJ1-4; no definite D call. The germline gives CDR1 LGHNA, CDR2 YSLEER. The V end lost 0 bases, the J end lost 0 bases, and 11 bases lay between the germline ends. The CDR3 totals 17 residues. CDR3 loop: CASSQESSPATNEKLFF. CDR3 coding DNA: TGCGCCAGCAGCCAAGAAAGTAGCCCCGCAACTAATGAAAAACTGTTTTTT.